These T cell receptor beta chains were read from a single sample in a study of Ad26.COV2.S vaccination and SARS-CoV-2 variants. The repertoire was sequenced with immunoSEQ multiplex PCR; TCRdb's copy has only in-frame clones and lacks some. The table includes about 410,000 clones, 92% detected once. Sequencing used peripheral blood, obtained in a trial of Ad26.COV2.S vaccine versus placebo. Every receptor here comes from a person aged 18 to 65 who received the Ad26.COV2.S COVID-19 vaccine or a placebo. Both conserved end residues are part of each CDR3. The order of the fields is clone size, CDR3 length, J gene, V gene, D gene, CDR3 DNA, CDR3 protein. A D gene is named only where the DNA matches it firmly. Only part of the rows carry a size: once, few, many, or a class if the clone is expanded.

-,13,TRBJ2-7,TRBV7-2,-,TGTGCCAGCAGCTCCATATGGGACTACGAGCAGTACTTC,CASSSIWDYEQYF
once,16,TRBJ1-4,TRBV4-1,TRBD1,TGCGCCAGCAGCCTACGACCGGGACAGGGAGATGAAAAACTGTTTTTT,CASSLRPGQGDEKLFF
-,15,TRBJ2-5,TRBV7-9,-,TGTGCCAGCAGCTTAACTAGCCCGTACCAAGAGACCCAGTACTTC,CASSLTSPYQETQYF
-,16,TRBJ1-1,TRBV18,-,TGTGCCAGCTCACCACTTGAAACAGCGAAGAACACTGAAGCTTTCTTT,CASSPLETAKNTEAFF
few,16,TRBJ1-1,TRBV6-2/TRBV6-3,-,TGTGCCAGCAGTTACCCTACGGCATCGTCGAACACTGAAGCTTTCTTT,CASSYPTASSNTEAFF
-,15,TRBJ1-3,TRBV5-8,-,TGTGCCAGCAGCTTGGACGGGATCTCTGGAAACACCATATATTTT,CASSLDGISGNTIYF
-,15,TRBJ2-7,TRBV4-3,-,TGCGCCAGCAGCCAAGATCTTCAGGGGCCCTACGAGCAGTACTTC,CASSQDLQGPYEQYF
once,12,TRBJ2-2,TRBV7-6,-,TGTGCCAGCAGTTTAAACACCGGGGAGCTGTTTTTT,CASSLNTGELFF
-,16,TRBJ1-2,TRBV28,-,TGTGCCAGCCGACCCGATCCGGGACACATACGCTATGGCTACACCTTC,CASRPDPGHIRYGYTF
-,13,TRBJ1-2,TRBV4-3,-,TGCGCCAGCAGCCAAGGACGGACCTATGGCTACACCTTC,CASSQGRTYGYTF
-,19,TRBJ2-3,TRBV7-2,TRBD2,TGTGCCAGCAGCTTAGTCTCCAGCGGGGGGTACTTTAGCACAGATACGCAGTATTTT,CASSLVSSGGYFSTDTQYF
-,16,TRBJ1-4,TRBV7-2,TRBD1,TGTGCCAGCAGCTTAAATCCGACAGGGGGCCGGGAAAAACTGTTTTTT,CASSLNPTGGREKLFF
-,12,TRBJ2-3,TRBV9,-,TGTGCCAGCAGCCTCGACGCAGATACGCAGTATTTT,CASSLDADTQYF
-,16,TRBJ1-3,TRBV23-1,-,TGCGCCAGCAGTCAATCGATAGCAGGGTTTCGAAACACCATATATTTT,CASSQSIAGFRNTIYF
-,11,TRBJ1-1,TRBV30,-,TGTGCCTGGAGGATACAGGGAGAAGCTTTCTTT,CAWRIQGEAFF
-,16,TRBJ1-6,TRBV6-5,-,TGTGCCAGCAGTTATGTAGCCTCCTTGGGGAATTCACCCCTCCACTTT,CASSYVASLGNSPLHF
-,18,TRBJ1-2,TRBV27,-,TGTGCCAGCAGTTTACGCTATAGGGACTCCTTCGGGAGGTCTGGCTACACCTTC,CASSLRYRDSFGRSGYTF
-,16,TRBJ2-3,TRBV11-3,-,TGTGCCAGCAGCTTAGATGGCGGGGGCGGCACAGATACGCAGTATTTT,CASSLDGGGGTDTQYF
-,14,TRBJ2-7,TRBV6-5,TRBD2,TGTGCCAGCAGTCCGGGACTAGGAGCCTACGAGCAGTACTTC,CASSPGLGAYEQYF
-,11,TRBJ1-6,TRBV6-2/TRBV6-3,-,TGTGCCAGCAGTTACGGGGGACCCCTCCACTTT,CASSYGGPLHF
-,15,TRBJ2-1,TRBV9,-,TGTGCCAGCAGCGTGGCAGGGACCGACTACAATGAGCAGTTCTTC,CASSVAGTDYNEQFF
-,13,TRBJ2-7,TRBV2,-,TGTGCCAGCAGTGGAGGGGTTGGATACGAGCAGTACTTC,CASSGGVGYEQYF
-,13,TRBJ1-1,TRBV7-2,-,TGTGCCAGCAGCTCTACCCGACAGGTAGGAGCTTTCTTT,CASSSTRQVGAFF
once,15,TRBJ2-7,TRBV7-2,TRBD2,TGTGCCAGCAGATTACCCCTAGCGGGACGAGGAGAGCAGTACTTC,CASRLPLAGRGEQYF
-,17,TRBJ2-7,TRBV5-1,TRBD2,TGCGCCAGCAGCAGGGGACTAGCGGGGGGGCCCGTCCACGAGCAGTACTTC,CASSRGLAGGPVHEQYF
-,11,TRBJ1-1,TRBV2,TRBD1,TGTGCCAGCAGCCGCGACAGGGGGGCTTTCTTT,CASSRDRGAFF
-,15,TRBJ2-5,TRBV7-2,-,TGTGCCAGCAGCTTAGCGGGGGGCTATAGAGTGGCCCAGTACTTC,CASSLAGGYRVAQYF
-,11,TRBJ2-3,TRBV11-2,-,TGTGCCAGCAGCTTAGAGGGGACGCAGTATTTT,CASSLEGTQYF
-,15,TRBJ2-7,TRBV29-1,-,TGCAGCGTTGAAGGGGAGAGGGACGGGGCCTACGAGCAGTACTTC,CSVEGERDGAYEQYF
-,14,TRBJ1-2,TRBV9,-,TGTGCCAGCAGCGACCTACCGGGGCCAGGGGGCTACACCTTC,CASSDLPGPGGYTF
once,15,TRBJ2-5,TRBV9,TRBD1,TGTGCCAGCAGCCCGCGGACAGGGGGTGGGGAGACCCAGTACTTC,CASSPRTGGGETQYF
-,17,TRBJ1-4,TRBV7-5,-,TGTGCCAGAAGCAGAAGGGACAGGGATAACACTAATGAAAAACTGTTTTTT,CARSRRDRDNTNEKLFF
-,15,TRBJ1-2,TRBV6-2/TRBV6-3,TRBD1,TGTGCCAGCAGTGCACGGGACAGCCCCACCTATGGCTACACCTTC,CASSARDSPTYGYTF
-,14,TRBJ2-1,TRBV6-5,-,TGTGCCAGCAGTTACTCTTGGTCCCCGGGCGAGCAGTTCTTC,CASSYSWSPGEQFF
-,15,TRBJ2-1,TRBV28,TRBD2,TGTGCCAGCACCGCAGCGGGGATCTACTACAATGAGCAGTTCTTC,CASTAAGIYYNEQFF
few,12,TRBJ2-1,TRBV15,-,TGTGCCACCAGCATTCACGAAAATGAGCAGTTCTTC,CATSIHENEQFF
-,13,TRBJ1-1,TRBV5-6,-,TGTGCCAGCAGCCCAGGACAGTGGACTGAAGCTTTCTTT,CASSPGQWTEAFF
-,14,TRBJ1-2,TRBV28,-,TGTGCCAGCAGTTTACACTCAACTAACTATGGCTACACCTTC,CASSLHSTNYGYTF
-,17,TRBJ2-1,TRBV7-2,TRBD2,TGTGCCAGCAGCTTAGGAGAACTAGCGGGGGTGTACAATGAGCAGTTCTTC,CASSLGELAGVYNEQFF
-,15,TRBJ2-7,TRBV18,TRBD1,TGTGCCAGCTCACCTAATACGGGACAGAGGAACGAGCAGTACTTC,CASSPNTGQRNEQYF
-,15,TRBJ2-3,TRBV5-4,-,TGTGCCAGCAGCTTGGTGCCAGGGTGGCAAGATACGCAGTATTTT,CASSLVPGWQDTQYF
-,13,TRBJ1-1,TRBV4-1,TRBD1,TGCGCCAGCAGTCACCCAGGGGGAACTGAAGCTTTCTTT,CASSHPGGTEAFF
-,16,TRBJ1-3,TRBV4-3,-,TGCGCCAGCAGCCAAGATAGGGGCTTCTCTGGAAACACCATATATTTT,CASSQDRGFSGNTIYF
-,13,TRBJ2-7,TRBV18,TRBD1,TGTGCCAGTTTCAGGGACAGTCCCTACGAGCAGTACTTC,CASFRDSPYEQYF
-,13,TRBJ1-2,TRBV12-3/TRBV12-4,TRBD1,TGTGCCAGCAGCGTGACAGGGGACTATGGCTACACCTTC,CASSVTGDYGYTF
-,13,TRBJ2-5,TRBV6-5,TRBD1,TGTGCCAGCAAGACAGGGGGTGGAGAGACCCAGTACTTC,CASKTGGGETQYF
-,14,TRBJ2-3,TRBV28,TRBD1,TGTGCCAGCAGCCGGGACAGGGCATCTTTCGCGCAGTATTTT,CASSRDRASFAQYF
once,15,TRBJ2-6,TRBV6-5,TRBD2,TGTGCCAGCAGATCGGGGGGCTCTGGGGCCAACGTCCTGACTTTC,CASRSGGSGANVLTF
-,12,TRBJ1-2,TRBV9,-,TGTGCCAGCAGCGTAGGGGAGAATGGCTACACCTTC,CASSVGENGYTF
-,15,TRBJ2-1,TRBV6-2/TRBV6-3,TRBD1,TGTGCCAGCAGCGACAGGGGGTACTCCTACAATGAGCAGTTCTTC,CASSDRGYSYNEQFF
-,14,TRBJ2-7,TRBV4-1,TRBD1,TGCGCCAGCAGCCAATGGGACAGGGATGGTGAGCAGTACTTC,CASSQWDRDGEQYF
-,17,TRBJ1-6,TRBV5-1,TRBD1,TGCGCCAGCAGCTTGGGACAGGGGAACCCCTATAATTCACCCCTCCACTTT,CASSLGQGNPYNSPLHF